This is a list of T cell receptor beta chains from one sample in a study of blood T cell repertoires in COVID-19. Measured with immunoSEQ multiplex PCR; TCRdb has only the in-frame clones, and not every one. The sample consists of 20,000 to 25,000 clones, approximately 87% of them appearing once. The sequencing sample was made of peripheral blood. Receptors originate from a human donor with active COVID-19. The donor label of this sample is uncertain. Each CDR3 is given with its conserved first and last residue. A D gene is named only where the DNA matches it firmly. Not every row has a clone size; where given, it reads once, few, many or a size class.

d_gene	v_gene	j_gene	abundance	CDR3aa	CDR3nt
NA	TRBV3-1/TRBV3-2	TRBJ1-4	NA	CASSPTLRVEKLFF	TGTGCCAGCAGCCCAACTCTGCGGGTTGAAAAACTGTTTTTT
TRBD2	TRBV19	TRBJ2-2	NA	CASSRTSGGARATGELFF	TGTGCCAGTAGTAGGACTAGCGGGGGCGCCAGGGCCACCGGGGAGCTGTTTTTT
TRBD1	TRBV27	TRBJ2-3	NA	CASKKDGDRFTDTQYF	TGTGCCAGCAAAAAGGATGGGGACAGATTCACAGATACGCAGTATTTT
TRBD2	TRBV6-1	TRBJ2-5	NA	CASSETSGGAETQYF	TGTGCCAGCAGTGAAACAAGCGGGGGGGCTGAGACCCAGTACTTC
NA	TRBV6-2/TRBV6-3	TRBJ2-1	NA	CASSPLNEQFF	TGTGCCAGCAGTCCCCTTAATGAGCAGTTCTTC
TRBD2	TRBV15	TRBJ2-3	NA	CATSRGASGDTQYF	TGTGCCACCAGCAGAGGGGCTAGCGGAGATACGCAGTATTTT
NA	TRBV19	TRBJ2-1	once	CASSIEGANPAYNEQFF	TGTGCCAGTAGTATAGAGGGGGCCAACCCCGCCTACAATGAGCAGTTCTTC
NA	TRBV9	TRBJ2-3	NA	CASSVVAVGDTQYF	TGTGCCAGCAGCGTAGTAGCCGTAGGAGATACGCAGTATTTT
NA	TRBV7-7	TRBJ2-1	NA	CASSLSPYAGSYNEQFF	TGTGCTAGCAGCTTATCCCCTTACGCGGGCTCCTACAATGAGCAGTTCTTC
NA	TRBV4-1	TRBJ2-1	NA	CASQRQASSYNEQFF	TGCGCCAGCCAACGACAGGCGAGCTCCTACAATGAGCAGTTCTTC
TRBD2	TRBV5-1	TRBJ2-1	NA	CASRSTSGGPNEQFF	TGCGCCAGCAGGTCGACTAGCGGGGGGCCCAATGAGCAGTTCTTC
NA	TRBV6-4	TRBJ2-3	NA	CASSDGRLRF	TGTGCCAGCAGTGACGGGAGGTTAAGATTT
NA	TRBV6-5	TRBJ1-5	NA	CASHVRQNQPQHF	TGTGCCAGCCATGTTCGACAAAATCAGCCCCAGCATTTT
TRBD1	TRBV19	TRBJ2-3	once	CASSTTGVGTDTQYF	TGTGCCAGTAGTACGACAGGGGTTGGCACAGATACGCAGTATTTT
TRBD2	TRBV19	TRBJ2-1	NA	CASSLWTSNNEQFF	TGTGCCAGTAGTCTCTGGACTAGCAACAATGAGCAGTTCTTC
NA	TRBV7-2	TRBJ2-7	NA	CASSQRTPTYEQYF	TGTGCCAGCAGCCAAAGGACACCTACCTACGAGCAGTACTTC
NA	TRBV7-3	TRBJ2-3	NA	CASSALRGSTDTQYF	TGTGCCAGCTCCGCCTTACGGGGAAGCACAGATACGCAGTATTTT
NA	TRBV13	TRBJ2-7	few	CASSSQPGAEDYEQYF	TGTGCCAGCAGCTCTCAACCGGGAGCAGAAGACTACGAGCAGTACTTC
NA	TRBV27	TRBJ2-1	NA	CATSDWGVIWGEQFF	TGTGCCACCTCGGACTGGGGGGTAATATGGGGTGAGCAGTTCTTC
NA	TRBV11-2	TRBJ2-1	NA	CASSLVKANEQFF	TGTGCCAGCAGCTTAGTTAAAGCAAATGAGCAGTTCTTC
TRBD1	TRBV14	TRBJ2-5	NA	CASSQDRRTGGETQYF	TGTGCCAGCAGCCAAGATCGGAGGACAGGGGGAGAGACCCAGTACTTC
TRBD1	TRBV11-2	TRBJ1-3	NA	CASSRTGGKDTIYF	TGTGCCAGCAGCCGGACAGGGGGCAAGGACACCATATATTTT
NA	TRBV12-3/TRBV12-4	TRBJ2-7	NA	CASRGQGAYEQYF	TGTGCCAGCCGGGGACAAGGGGCCTACGAGCAGTACTTC
NA	TRBV7-6	TRBJ2-7	NA	CASSLSSSTLGEQYF	TGTGCCAGCAGCTTATCTTCCTCCACCCTCGGGGAGCAGTACTTC
NA	TRBV19	TRBJ2-3	NA	CASSIGPLLTQYF	TGTGCCAGTAGTATAGGCCCCCTACTAACGCAGTATTTT
TRBD1	TRBV18	TRBJ2-5	NA	CASSRGQGRIETQYF	TGTGCCAGCTCACGAGGACAGGGGAGGATCGAGACCCAGTACTTC
NA	TRBV10-3	TRBJ2-2	NA	CAAEAGRGAGELFF	TGTGCCGCCGAGGCGGGCAGGGGCGCCGGGGAGCTGTTTTTT
TRBD1	TRBV11-2	TRBJ1-1	NA	CASRLTGLFTEAFF	TGTGCCAGCAGGTTGACAGGGTTATTCACTGAAGCTTTCTTT
TRBD1	TRBV29-1	TRBJ1-5	NA	CSVEETGGNQPQHF	TGCAGCGTTGAAGAGACAGGGGGCAATCAGCCCCAGCATTTT
NA	TRBV30	TRBJ2-2	few	CAWSVLTAATGELFF	TGTGCCTGGAGTGTACTGACGGCGGCTACCGGGGAGCTGTTTTTT
TRBD1	TRBV6-5	TRBJ1-2	few	CASRGQGASNYGYTF	TGTGCCAGCCGGGGACAGGGGGCATCAAACTATGGCTACACCTTC
TRBD2	TRBV3-1/TRBV3-2	TRBJ2-1	once	CASSKTAGGPYEQFF	TGTGCCAGCAGCAAGACAGCGGGAGGTCCCTACGAGCAGTTCTTC
NA	TRBV29-1	TRBJ2-4	NA	CSAMGARRDF	TGCAGCGCAATGGGGGCCCGCAGGGACTTC
TRBD1	TRBV19	TRBJ2-1	NA	CASSDTGTGPYNEQFF	TGTGCCAGTAGCGACACCGGGACAGGACCATACAATGAGCAGTTCTTC
TRBD2	TRBV27	TRBJ2-7	NA	CASSSRTSGKTYEQYF	TGTGCCAGCAGTTCGAGGACTAGCGGGAAGACCTACGAGCAGTACTTC
NA	TRBV7-8	TRBJ2-4	NA	CASSLSGAAGDLAKNIQYF	TGTGCCAGCAGCTTATCCGGCGCGGCAGGGGATCTAGCCAAAAACATTCAGTACTTC
NA	TRBV5-6	TRBJ2-1	NA	CASSLGAGTYNEQFF	TGTGCCAGCAGCTTGGGGGCGGGGACCTACAATGAGCAGTTCTTC
TRBD1	TRBV15	TRBJ1-5	NA	CATSKDRGGQPQHF	TGTGCCACCAGCAAAGACAGGGGTGGTCAGCCCCAGCATTTT
TRBD1	TRBV30	TRBJ1-1	NA	CAWRETGLNTEAFF	TGTGCCTGGAGGGAGACAGGGTTGAACACTGAAGCTTTCTTT
TRBD2	TRBV28	TRBJ2-3	NA	CASGGVRTDTQYF	TGTGCCAGTGGGGGGGTTCGCACAGATACGCAGTATTTT
TRBD2	TRBV7-9	TRBJ2-3	NA	CASSAEGSSGPLDTQYF	TGTGCCAGCAGCGCTGAAGGATCTAGCGGGCCCCTAGATACGCAGTATTTT
NA	TRBV6-2/TRBV6-3	TRBJ2-7	NA	CASSFSTGEQYF	TGTGCCAGCAGTTTCTCAACGGGCGAGCAGTACTTC
NA	TRBV10-3	TRBJ1-3	once	CAISEWGGNSGNTIYF	TGTGCCATCAGTGAGTGGGGGGGCAACTCTGGAAACACCATATATTTT
TRBD2	TRBV19	TRBJ2-2	NA	CAVGASGNTGELFF	TGTGCCGTGGGCGCTAGCGGGAACACCGGGGAGCTGTTTTTT
TRBD2	TRBV12-3/TRBV12-4	TRBJ2-1	few	CASSRGDEQFF	TGTGCCAGCAGCCGGGGGGATGAGCAGTTCTTC
TRBD2	TRBV7-9	TRBJ2-7	NA	CASSYPLGGKYEQYF	TGTGCCAGCAGCTACCCCTTGGGAGGGAAATACGAGCAGTACTTC
NA	TRBV18	TRBJ2-2	NA	CASSGGLNTGELFF	TGTGCCAGCTCGGGGGGATTGAACACCGGGGAGCTGTTTTTT
TRBD2	TRBV2	TRBJ2-5	NA	CASSAGRGWTQETQYF	TGTGCCAGCAGCGCGGGGCGGGGGTGGACCCAAGAGACCCAGTACTTC
TRBD1	TRBV4-1	TRBJ1-4	NA	CASSHPGGPELVATNEKLFF	TGCGCCAGCAGCCACCCAGGGGGCCCCGAATTAGTTGCAACTAATGAAAAACTGTTTTTT
TRBD2	TRBV10-3	TRBJ2-1	NA	CAISGTSGRSSDEQFF	TGTGCCATCAGTGGTACTAGCGGGAGAAGTTCAGATGAGCAGTTCTTC